The 24 T cell receptor beta chains below all came from one sample that was sequenced in a study of T cell repertoires in cytomegalovirus infection. A single record per CDR3 protein comes from TCRdb applying MiXCR to the reads. The profile shows nearly 450,000 distinct CDR3 sequences, approximately 31% of them singletons. Sequencing was done on a sample of PBMCs. The origin of the receptors is a human donor in good health (CMV status not recorded). Some clones in this sample may be carry-over from other donors' samples.

This rearrangement joins TRBV15 to TRBJ2-3; 7 nucleotides line up with TRBD1. V lost 0 bases, J lost 10 bases, and 1 base stayed unmatched. Germline CDR1 and CDR2: LNHNV and YYDKDF (reference sequence). The CDR3 extends over 12 amino acids. CDR3 DNA sequence: TGTGCCACCAGCAGAGATCAGGGGGCGCAGTATTTT. Translating gives CATSRDQGAQYF. Based on the CDR3 plus reference TRBV15 and TRBJ2-3, the full variable domain is DAMVIQNPRYQVTQFGKPVTLSCSQTLNHNVMYWYQQKSSQAPKLLFHYYDKDFNNEADTPDNFQSRRPNTSFCFLDIRSPGLGDTAMYLCATSRDQGAQYFGPGTRLTVL.

The chain recombines TRBV7-9 with TRBJ2-2; D unclear. The CDR3 has 16 residues. Trimming took 1 base from V and 0 from J, leaving 9 bases between them. CDR1 is SEHNR and CDR2 is FQNEAQ in the germline V gene (reference sequence). This CDR3 is CASSLGKVANTGELFF. The CDR3 DNA is TGTGCCAGCAGCTTAGGAAAAGTTGCGAACACCGGGGAGCTGTTTTTT.

The sample holds a few counts of this clonotype. This sequence joins TRBV6-2 or TRBV6-3 and TRBJ1-3; D uncertain. The V gene's germline CDR1 is MNHEY and CDR2 SVGEGT. Trimming cost V 2 bases and J 2 bases, with 7 bases left between them. The CDR3 spans 14 residues. CDR3 region: CASSYDQTGNTIYF. The CDR3, as DNA: TGTGCCAGCAGTTACGACCAGACTGGAAACACCATATATTTT.

The chain joins TRBV7-2 to TRBJ2-7, with 7 bases aligning to TRBD2. J was trimmed by 2 bases and V by 4 bases; bases with no gene match: 11. The germline V gene encodes CDR1 SGHTA and CDR2 FQGNSA. The CDR3 extends over 16 amino acids. DNA for the CDR3: TGTGCCAGCAGCTCCCCCTTTGCGGGGGTTCCCTACGAGCAGTACTTC. As protein: CASSSPFAGVPYEQYF.

Concerning this clonotype itself: As the CDR3 is not closed by the conserved phenylalanine or tryptophan, this likely results from a read error. The chain is built from TRBV7-6 and TRBJ2-1; 10 bases align to TRBD2. Germline V gene data show CDR1 as SGHVS and CDR2 as FNYEAQ. This CDR3 is built from 17 residues. CDR3 region: CAISPTLGTSAQNEQFV. CDR3 nucleotides: TGTGCCATCAGCCCCACATTAGGGACTAGCGCCCAAAATGAGCAGTTCGTC.

This clonotype was picked up many times. The rearrangement uses TRBV2 and TRBJ1-1; D gene ambiguous. The CDR3 totals 13 residues. Between the trimmed V and J ends, which lost 5 bases and 1 base, there was a span of 8 bases. Germline values: CDR1 SNHLY, CDR2 FYNNEI. CDR3 sequence: CASSTSGNTEAFF. The DNA of the CDR3 is TGTGCCAGCAGTACCTCGGGGAACACTGAAGCTTTCTTT.

Concerning this clonotype: It may be a read error: a sequence one base away is much more abundant. The chain carries TRBV4-3 and TRBJ1-1; D gene ambiguous. Germline CDR1 is LGHNA and CDR2 is YSLEER. The CDR3 is 13 amino acids. CDR3 sequence (DNA): TGCGCCAGAAGCCAAGATTTGGCCACTGAAGCTTTCTTT. It translates to CARSQDLATEAFF.

The V call is TRBV7-6, the J call TRBJ2-5; no reliable D call. This CDR3 is built from 13 residues. Trimming left V 4 bases short and J 0 bases short, with 6 bases between. Germline lookup yields CDR1 SGHVS and CDR2 FNYEAQ. In nucleotides, the CDR3 is TGTGCCAGCAGCTCTATGTACCAAGAGACCCAGTACTTC. It translates to CASSSMYQETQYF.

The count of this clonotype is one. The chain joins TRBV5-3 to TRBJ2-5; tentatively, D is TRBD1 or TRBD2 (5 bases each). TRBV5-3 is sorted into the ORF group, with uncertain function. V lost 5 bases to trimming and J lost 3 bases, with 17 bases between them. This CDR3 has 15 amino acids. The CDR3 DNA reads as TGTGCCAGAAGATCAACCGGGACGGGAAAAGAGACCCAGTACTTC. Translation: CARRSTGTGKETQYF.

This chain links TRBV12-3 or TRBV12-4 with TRBJ2-1; D not resolved. Deletions cut 4 bases from V and 8 bases from J, with 12 bases between. CDR3 size: 13 residues. The chain's CDR3 is CASSSLLSYEQFF. DNA of the CDR3: TGTGCCAGCAGTTCCCTCTTATCATATGAGCAGTTCTTC.

The CDR3: CASSLLGAAGEKLFF. CDR3 nucleotides: TGTGCCAGCAGTCTCCTGGGTGCGGCTGGTGAAAAACTGTTTTTT. V usage is TRBV27 and J usage is TRBJ1-4, with unresolved D. The CDR3 runs to 15 residues. V lost 5 bases to trimming and J lost 7 bases, with 17 bases between them. In germline, CDR1 is MNHEY, CDR2 SMNVEV (reference sequence).

The chain is built from TRBV27 and TRBJ2-2; D is ambiguous. There are 15 residues in the CDR3. Trimming cost V 5 bases and J 3 bases, with 13 bases left between them. The V gene's germline CDR1 is MNHEY and CDR2 SMNVEV (reference sequence). For the CDR3, the DNA is TGTGCCAGCAGTGACCGGGTCCTGCACACCGGGGAGCTGTTTTTT. Translating gives CASSDRVLHTGELFF.

This clonotype was seen only a few times. The chain has TRBV7-8 and TRBJ2-4; no clear D. The V gene's germline CDR1 is SGHVS and CDR2 FQNEAQ. The CDR3 is made up of 16 amino acids. Trimming stripped 6 bases from V and 0 bases from J, with 15 bases between. In DNA, the CDR3 is TGTGCCAGCAGTGGACCGCCGCTTCTAGCCAAAAACATTCAGTACTTC. Protein: CASSGPPLLAKNIQYF.

This clonotype was seen once. It may be a read error: a sequence one base away is much more abundant. Here the CDR3 omits its conserved ending phenylalanine or tryptophan, so a read error is the likely source. The chain carries TRBV19 and TRBJ2-5, with 9 bases lining up with TRBD1. Germline V gene sequence: CDR1 LNHDA, CDR2 SQIVND (reference sequence). The CDR3 sequence is 12 residues long. V was pared by 8 bases and J by 9 bases, with 7 bases of the junction left unmatched. CDR3 nucleotide sequence: TGTGCCAGTCGGGACAGGGCAGCGTCCCAGTACTAC. Its protein product is CASRDRAASQYY.

This clonotype was seen a handful of times. The chain carries TRBV27 and TRBJ2-1, with a weak D call TRBD1 (5 bases). Germline V lookup: CDR1 MNHEY, CDR2 SMNVEV (reference sequence). The V and J ends lost 3 bases and 7 bases respectively, with 13 bases between them. The CDR3 is 14 amino acids. The CDR3 bases are TGTGCCAGCAGTTTCACAGGACCGATTAATGAGCAGTTCTTC. The encoded protein is CASSFTGPINEQFF.

With respect to this clonotype: Possible read error: a much larger clone is one base away. In nucleotides, the CDR3 is TGCGCCAGCAGCCAAGATCGGGGAGACTCTGTAAACACCATATATTTT. Amino acids: CASSQDRGDSVNTIYF. The chain is built from TRBV4-3 and TRBJ1-3, with unresolved D. The germline CDR1 and CDR2 sequences are LGHNA and YSLEER. This CDR3 is 16 amino acids long.

The chain joins TRBV4-1 to TRBJ2-3; D not certain. The ends were cut back, 0 bases at V and 1 base at J, with 8 bases in the middle. The CDR3 extends over 15 amino acids. From germline, CDR1 is MGHRA and CDR2 YSYEKL. The CDR3 DNA is TGCGCCAGCAGCCAAGATCGAGTCCGCACAGATACGCAGTATTTT. Residues: CASSQDRVRTDTQYF.

The chain carries TRBV6-1 and TRBJ2-1; 8 positions match TRBD1. The CDR3 totals 15 residues. Trimming cost V 5 bases and J 3 bases; bases outside gene matches: 6. Germline CDR1 is MNHNS and CDR2 is SASEGT. The CDR3 sequence is CASSPGQGIYNEQFF. The DNA of the CDR3 is TGTGCCAGCAGTCCAGGACAGGGAATCTACAATGAGCAGTTCTTC.

This clonotype was seen more than once but under ten times. The chain has TRBV19 and TRBJ2-3, with D uncertain. There are 14 residues in the CDR3. From germline, CDR1 is LNHDA and CDR2 SQIVND (reference sequence). The V end lost 3 bases, the J end lost 2 bases, and 9 bases lay between the germline ends. CDR3 region: CASSIKWITDTQYF. As DNA, the CDR3 is TGTGCCAGTAGTATTAAGTGGATCACAGATACGCAGTATTTT.

CDR3 sequence: CASSLHRGIGTEAFF. CDR3 in DNA: TGCGCCAGCAGCCTTCACAGGGGGATCGGGACTGAAGCTTTCTTT. The chain links TRBV5-1 to TRBJ1-1; 8 nucleotides align to TRBD1. V shed 4 bases and J 5 bases; nucleotides not matched to a gene: 10. This CDR3 is built from 15 residues. Germline loops: CDR1 SGHRS, CDR2 YFSETQ.

The chain carries TRBV2 and TRBJ2-7; D remains ambiguous. Germline values: CDR1 SNHLY, CDR2 FYNNEI. The CDR3 spans 13 residues. Trimming left V 2 bases short and J 0 bases short, with 5 bases between. DNA for the CDR3: TGTGCCAGCAGTGAAAACGGCTCCTACGAGCAGTACTTC. Residues: CASSENGSYEQYF.

This clonotype was recorded many times. This sequence joins TRBV7-6 and TRBJ2-7, with 12 bases identical to TRBD1. The ends lost 8 bases at V and 6 bases at J; junction bases unmatched: 14. The CDR3 loop spans 16 amino acids. Germline V lookup: CDR1 SGHVS, CDR2 FNYEAQ. CDR3: CASAPAPGTGGLEQYF. CDR3 bases: TGTGCCAGCGCCCCGGCGCCCGGGACAGGGGGCCTCGAGCAGTACTTC. Full variable domain (outside the CDR3, taken from reference TRBV7-6 and TRBJ2-7): GAGVSQSPRYKVTKRGQDVALRCDPISGHVSLYWYRQALGQGPEFLTYFNYEAQQDKSGLPNDRFSAERPEGSISTLTIQRTEQRDSAMYRCASAPAPGTGGLEQYFGPGTRLTVT.

This chain joins TRBV6-2 or TRBV6-3 and TRBJ2-7; no reliable D call. The V end was cut by 7 bases, the J end by 0 bases, with 16 bases between. Germline V gene data show CDR1 as MNHEY and CDR2 as SVGEGT. The CDR3 consists of 15 residues. The CDR3 DNA reads as TGTGCCAGCAACCCCGGCGAGCCCTTCTCCTACGAGCAGTACTTC. Translated, it gives CASNPGEPFSYEQYF.

This chain uses TRBV20-1 with TRBJ1-5; D gene uncertain. The V end lost 4 bases, the J end lost 3 bases, and 7 bases lay between the germline ends. CDR3 size: 12 residues. Germline CDR1 and CDR2: DFQATT and SNEGSKA (reference sequence). CDR3 residues: CSATEINQPQHF. CDR3 nucleotides: TGCAGTGCTACGGAGATCAATCAGCCCCAGCATTTT.